This T cell receptor beta chain was sequenced during a study of T cells in Graves' hyperthyroidism and ophthalmopathy. General study points: Blood held most thyroid clonotypes expanded above 0.001 frequency.

Each ophthalmopathy patient scored at least 3 on the Clinical Activity Score and at least 4 on NOSPECS grade, with duration under 3 months. Not enrolled were patients with uncontrolled infection, other autoimmune disease, pregnancy or lactation. Isolation of PBMCs was performed on around 9.7 ml fresh peripheral blood. This clonotype was found many times. Its antigen is unidentified. V was pared by 7 bases and J by 10 bases, with 15 bases of the junction left unmatched. There are 14 residues in the CDR3. Germline CDR1 and CDR2: SEHNR and FQNEAQ (reference sequence). Template material for amplifying TCR beta CDR3 regions consisted of RNA transcripts. The study used the HTBI primer set for a first-round RT-PCR of the TCR CDR3. One entry per CDR3 protein results from TCRdb running MiXCR on the multiplex PCR reads. The repertoire includes 600,000 or so distinct CDR3 sequences, approximately 15% of them detected once, and roughly 7% sits in the top ten.

The sequence came from a woman aged 18-29 years with Graves' ophthalmopathy. The chain joins TRBV7-9 to TRBJ1-1; 7 bases map to TRBD1. Input material: blood. The CDR3 DNA sequence: TGTGCCAGCACACGTCTACAGGGGCGAACGAGAGCTTTCTTT. This sequence encodes CASTRLQGRTRAFF.